This entry is about one T cell receptor (beta chain). The sample is drawn from a study of blood T cell repertoires in COVID-19. Study context: Sample material is recorded as cDNA or gDNA derived from T cells, B-cell-depleted T cells, or PBMCs.

Between the trimmed V and J ends, which lost 0 bases and 8 bases, there was a span of 11 bases. CDR1 SGHNT and CDR2 YENEEA come from the germline V gene. The CDR3 consists of 14 residues. What the recovered Cohort 3 donors had was two negative PCRs, clearance, or symptom resolution. Per the authors' pipeline: Amplification from reference gene primers served as the basis for estimated nucleated cell counts. Profiling relied on immunoSEQ multiplex PCR, and the TCRdb table lists in-frame clones only, not all of them. V and J calls and clone size come straight from that table; D and trimming were deduced from the DNA. Here the sample spans around 250,000 clones, about 80% being singletons.

This chain joins TRBV11-3 and TRBJ2-1; weak D call: TRBD2 (5 bases). The TCR comes from a man between 35 and 55 years old who had recovered from COVID-19. The sequenced material came from PBMCs or T cells enriched from blood (not recorded which). CDR3 region: CASSLERGSDEQFF. Written as DNA, the CDR3 is TGTGCCAGCAGCTTAGAACGGGGTAGCGATGAGCAGTTCTTC.